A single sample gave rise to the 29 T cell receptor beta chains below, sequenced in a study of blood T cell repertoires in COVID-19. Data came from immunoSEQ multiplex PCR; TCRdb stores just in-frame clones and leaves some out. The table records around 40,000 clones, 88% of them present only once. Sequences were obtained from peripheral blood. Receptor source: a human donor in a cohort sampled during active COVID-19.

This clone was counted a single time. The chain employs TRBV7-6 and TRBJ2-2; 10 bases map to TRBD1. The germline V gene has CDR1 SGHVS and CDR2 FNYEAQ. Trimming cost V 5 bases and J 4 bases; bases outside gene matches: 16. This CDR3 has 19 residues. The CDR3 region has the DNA TGTGCCAGCAGCCCGCTCGGGGGACAGGGGAGAGTAAGCACCGGGGAGCTGTTTTTT. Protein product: CASSPLGGQGRVSTGELFF.

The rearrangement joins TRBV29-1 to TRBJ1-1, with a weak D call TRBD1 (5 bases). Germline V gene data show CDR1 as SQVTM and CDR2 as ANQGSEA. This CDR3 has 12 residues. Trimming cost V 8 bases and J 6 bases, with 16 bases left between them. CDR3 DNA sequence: TGCAGCCTAACAAGGGCGGGGGCTGAAGCTTTCTTT. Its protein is CSLTRAGAEAFF.

The CDR3 sequence is CASSRPRVSYNEQFF. The CDR3 DNA reads as TGTGCCAGCAGCCGTCCCAGGGTCTCCTACAATGAGCAGTTCTTC. The V and J genes are TRBV2 and TRBJ2-1, with D maybe TRBD1 (5 bases). V gave up 6 bases and J gave up 0 bases, with 12 bases separating them. The CDR3 is 15 amino acids. Germline loops: CDR1 SNHLY, CDR2 FYNNEI.

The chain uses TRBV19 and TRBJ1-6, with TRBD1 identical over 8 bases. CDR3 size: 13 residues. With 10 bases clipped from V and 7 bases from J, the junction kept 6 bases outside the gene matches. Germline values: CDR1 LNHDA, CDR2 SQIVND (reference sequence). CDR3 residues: CATADRANSPLHF. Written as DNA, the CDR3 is TGTGCCACCGCGGACAGGGCAAATTCACCCCTCCACTTT.

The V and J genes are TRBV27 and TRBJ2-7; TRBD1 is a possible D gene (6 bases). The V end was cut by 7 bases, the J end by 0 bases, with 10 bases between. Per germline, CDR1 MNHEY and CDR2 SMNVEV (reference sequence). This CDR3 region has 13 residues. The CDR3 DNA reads TGTGCCAGCATGGGCAGGGGCTCCTACGAGCAGTACTTC. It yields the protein CASMGRGSYEQYF.

CDR3 protein: CASSEGTGGRDTQYF. In DNA, the CDR3 is TGCGCCAGCAGCGAAGGGACAGGGGGGAGGGATACGCAGTATTTT. The chain has TRBV5-1 and TRBJ2-3, with 11 positions matching TRBD1. The trim removed 4 bases at V and 6 bases at J, leaving 7 bases unmatched. Germline CDR1 SGHRS, CDR2 YFSETQ. CDR3 length equals 15 residues.

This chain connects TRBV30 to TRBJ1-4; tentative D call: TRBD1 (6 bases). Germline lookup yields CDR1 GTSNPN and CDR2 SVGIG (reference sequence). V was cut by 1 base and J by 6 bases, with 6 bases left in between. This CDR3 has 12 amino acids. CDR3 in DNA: TGTGCCTGGAGTGAGGGGGATGAAAAACTGTTTTTT. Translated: CAWSEGDEKLFF. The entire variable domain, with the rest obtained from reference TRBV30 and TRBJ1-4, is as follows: SQTIHQWPATLVQPVGSPLSLECTVEGTSNPNLYWYRQAAGRGLQLLFYSVGIGQISSEVPQNLSASRPQDRQFILSSKKLLLSDSGFYLCAWSEGDEKLFFGSGTQLSVL.

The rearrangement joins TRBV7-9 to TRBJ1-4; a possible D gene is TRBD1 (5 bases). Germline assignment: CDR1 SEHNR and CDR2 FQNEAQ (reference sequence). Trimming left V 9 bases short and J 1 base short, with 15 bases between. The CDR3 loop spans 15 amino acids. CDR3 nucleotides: TGTGCCAGTGAAGGGGAGGTGGGAACTAATGAAAAACTGTTTTTT. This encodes CASEGEVGTNEKLFF.

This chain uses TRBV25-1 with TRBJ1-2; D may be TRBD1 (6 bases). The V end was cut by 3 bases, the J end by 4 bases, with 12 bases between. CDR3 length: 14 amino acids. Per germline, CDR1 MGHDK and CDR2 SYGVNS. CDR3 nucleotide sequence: TGTGCCAGCAGTGACTTGACAGGCGTCTATGGCTACACCTTC. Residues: CASSDLTGVYGYTF.

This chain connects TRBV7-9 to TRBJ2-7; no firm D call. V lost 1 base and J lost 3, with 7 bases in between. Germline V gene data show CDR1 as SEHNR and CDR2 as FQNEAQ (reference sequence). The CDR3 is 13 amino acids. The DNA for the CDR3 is TGTGCCAGCAGCTTAGATACTGACTACGAGCAGTACTTC. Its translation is CASSLDTDYEQYF.

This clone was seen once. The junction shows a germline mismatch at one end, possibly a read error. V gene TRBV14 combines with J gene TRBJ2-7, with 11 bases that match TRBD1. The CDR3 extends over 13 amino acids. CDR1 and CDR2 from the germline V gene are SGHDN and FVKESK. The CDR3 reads CASSQPPDRGQNF. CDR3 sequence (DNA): TGTGCCAGCAGCCAACCCCCGGACAGGGGGCAAAACTTC.

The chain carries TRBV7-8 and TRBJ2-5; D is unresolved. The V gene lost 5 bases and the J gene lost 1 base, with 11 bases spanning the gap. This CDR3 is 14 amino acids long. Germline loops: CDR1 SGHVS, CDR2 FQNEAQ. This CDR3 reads CASSPRSSQETQYF. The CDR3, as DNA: TGTGCCAGCAGCCCCCGGTCGAGCCAAGAGACCCAGTACTTC.

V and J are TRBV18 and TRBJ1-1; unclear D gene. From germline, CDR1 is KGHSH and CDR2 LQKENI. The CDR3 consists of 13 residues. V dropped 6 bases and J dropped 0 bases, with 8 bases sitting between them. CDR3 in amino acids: CASSPSLNTEAFF. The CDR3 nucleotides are TGTGCCAGCTCCCCCTCCTTGAACACTGAAGCTTTCTTT. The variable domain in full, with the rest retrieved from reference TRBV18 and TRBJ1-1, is NAGVMQNPRHLVRRRGQEARLRCSPMKGHSHVYWYRQLPEEGLKFMVYLQKENIIDESGMPKERFSAEFPKEGPSILRIQQVVRGDSAAYFCASSPSLNTEAFFGQGTRLTVV.

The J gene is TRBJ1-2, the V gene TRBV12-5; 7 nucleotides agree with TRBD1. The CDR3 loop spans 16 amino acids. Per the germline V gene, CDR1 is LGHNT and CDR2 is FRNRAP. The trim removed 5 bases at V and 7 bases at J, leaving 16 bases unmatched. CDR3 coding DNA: TGTGCTAGTGGTCCGCCGACAGGGCCTGGGGTTTTTGGCTACACCTTC. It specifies CASGPPTGPGVFGYTF.

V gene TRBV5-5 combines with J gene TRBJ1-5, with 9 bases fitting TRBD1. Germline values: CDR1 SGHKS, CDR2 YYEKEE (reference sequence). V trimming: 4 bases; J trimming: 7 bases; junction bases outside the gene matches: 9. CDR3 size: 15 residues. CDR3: CASSHEDRGHQPQHF. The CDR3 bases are TGTGCCAGCAGCCACGAGGACAGGGGCCACCAGCCCCAGCATTTT.

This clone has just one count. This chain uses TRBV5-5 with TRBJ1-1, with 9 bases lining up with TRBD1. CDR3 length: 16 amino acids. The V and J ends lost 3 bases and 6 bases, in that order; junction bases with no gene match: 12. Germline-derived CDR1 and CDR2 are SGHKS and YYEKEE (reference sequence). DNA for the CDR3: TGTGCCAGCAGCTCCCACAGGGGGCCTTCGGTTGCTGAAGCTTTCTTT. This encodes CASSSHRGPSVAEAFF.

The DNA of the CDR3 is TGCGCCAGCAGTGAGTCGTCAGGATTGAACACTGAAGCTTTCTTT. Its translation is CASSESSGLNTEAFF. The rearrangement uses TRBV10-1 and TRBJ1-1, with no clear D. The ends were cut back, 0 bases at V and 0 bases at J, with 8 bases in the middle. The CDR3 totals 15 residues. Per the germline V gene, CDR1 is WNHNN and CDR2 is SYGVQD (reference sequence).

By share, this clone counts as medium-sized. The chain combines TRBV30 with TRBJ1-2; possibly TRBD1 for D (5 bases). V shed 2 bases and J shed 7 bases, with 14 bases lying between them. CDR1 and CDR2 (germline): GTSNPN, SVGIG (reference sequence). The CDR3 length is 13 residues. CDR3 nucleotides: TGTGCCTGGAGTTCATCAGGGTTGGGTGGCTACACCTTC. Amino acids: CAWSSSGLGGYTF.

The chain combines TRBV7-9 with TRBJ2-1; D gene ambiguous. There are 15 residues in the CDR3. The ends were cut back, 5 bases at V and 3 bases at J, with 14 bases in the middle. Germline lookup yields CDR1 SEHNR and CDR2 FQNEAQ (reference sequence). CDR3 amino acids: CASSLSSVVYNEQFF. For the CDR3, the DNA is TGTGCCAGCAGCCTATCATCGGTCGTCTACAATGAGCAGTTCTTC.

The CDR3 DNA reads as TGTGCCAGCAGCTTTGGAGACAGCGCCTACGAGCAGTACTTC. This encodes CASSFGDSAYEQYF. V is TRBV13 and J is TRBJ2-7, with TRBD1 as a possible D gene (5 bases). Trimming left V 3 bases short and J 2 bases short, with 11 bases between. The CDR3 consists of 14 residues. Germline CDR1 reads PRHDT; CDR2 reads FYEKMQ (reference sequence).

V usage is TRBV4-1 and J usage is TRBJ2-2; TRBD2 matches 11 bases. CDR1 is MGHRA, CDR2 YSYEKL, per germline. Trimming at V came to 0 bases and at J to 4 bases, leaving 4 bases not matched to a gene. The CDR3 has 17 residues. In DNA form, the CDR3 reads TGCGCCAGCAGCCAAGAAGGGCTAGCGGGGGGCACCGGGGAGCTGTTTTTT. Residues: CASSQEGLAGGTGELFF.

As DNA, the CDR3 is TGTGCCAGCAGTGTCGGAGTCCTATCTACCTCCTACGAGCAGTACTTC. It yields the protein CASSVGVLSTSYEQYF. This sequence joins TRBV6-1 and TRBJ2-7; D ambiguous. In germline, CDR1 is MNHNS, CDR2 SASEGT. Trimming shortened V by 4 bases and J by 0 bases, and 16 bases separated the two germline ends. The CDR3 covers 16 residues.

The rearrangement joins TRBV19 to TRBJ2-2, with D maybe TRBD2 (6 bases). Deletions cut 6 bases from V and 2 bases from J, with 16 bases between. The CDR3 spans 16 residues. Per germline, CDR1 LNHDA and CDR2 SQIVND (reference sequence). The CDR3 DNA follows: TGTGCCAGTAGCTACCTCGCCACTAGCAACACCGGGGAGCTGTTTTTT. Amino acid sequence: CASSYLATSNTGELFF.

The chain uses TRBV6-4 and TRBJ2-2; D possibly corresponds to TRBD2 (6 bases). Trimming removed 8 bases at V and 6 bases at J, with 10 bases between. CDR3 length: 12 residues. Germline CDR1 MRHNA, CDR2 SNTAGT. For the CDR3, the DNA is TGTGCCAGCGGTCTAGCGCCCGGGGAGCTGTTTTTT. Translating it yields CASGLAPGELFF.

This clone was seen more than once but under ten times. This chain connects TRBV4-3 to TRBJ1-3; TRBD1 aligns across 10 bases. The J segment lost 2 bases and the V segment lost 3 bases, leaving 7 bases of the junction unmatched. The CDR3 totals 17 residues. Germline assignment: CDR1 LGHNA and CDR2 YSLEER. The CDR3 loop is CASSQEPGTGAGNTIYF. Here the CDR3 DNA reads TGCGCCAGCAGCCAGGAACCCGGGACAGGGGCTGGAAACACCATATATTTT.

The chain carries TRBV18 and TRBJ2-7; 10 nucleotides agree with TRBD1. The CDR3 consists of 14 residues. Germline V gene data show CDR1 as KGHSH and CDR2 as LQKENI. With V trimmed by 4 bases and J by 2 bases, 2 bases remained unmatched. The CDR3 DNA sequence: TGTGCCAGCTCACGAGGACAGGGGGCCTACGAGCAGTACTTC. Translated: CASSRGQGAYEQYF.

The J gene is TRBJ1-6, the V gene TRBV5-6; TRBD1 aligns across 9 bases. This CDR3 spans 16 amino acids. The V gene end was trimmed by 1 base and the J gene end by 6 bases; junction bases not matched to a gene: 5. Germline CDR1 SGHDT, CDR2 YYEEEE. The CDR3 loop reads CASSLWTGDGNSPLHF. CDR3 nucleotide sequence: TGTGCCAGCAGCTTGTGGACAGGGGACGGTAATTCACCCCTCCACTTT.

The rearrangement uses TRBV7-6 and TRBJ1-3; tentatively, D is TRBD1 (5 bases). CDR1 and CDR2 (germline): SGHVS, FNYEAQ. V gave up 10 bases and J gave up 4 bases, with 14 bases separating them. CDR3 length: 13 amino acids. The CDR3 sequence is CAIRWGVGNTIYF. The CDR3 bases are TGTGCCATTAGATGGGGGGTCGGAAACACCATATATTTT.

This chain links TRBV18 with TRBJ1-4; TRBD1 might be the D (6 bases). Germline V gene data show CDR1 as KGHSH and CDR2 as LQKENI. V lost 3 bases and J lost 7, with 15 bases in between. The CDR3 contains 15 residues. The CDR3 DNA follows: TGTGCCAGCTCACCCTCGGACAGCGGCGGTGAAAAACTGTTTTTT. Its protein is CASSPSDSGGEKLFF.